This T cell receptor beta chain was sequenced during a study of T cell changes during pregnancy in multiple sclerosis. Method: immunoSEQ multiplex PCR; TCRdb's copy keeps in-frame clones and lacks some. Among more than 70,000 clones listed, almost 95% were seen once. V lost 3 bases and J lost 4, with 4 bases in between. Germline CDR1 and CDR2: SGHAT and FQDESV (reference sequence). This CDR3 spans 12 amino acids. The V gene is TRBV11-1, the J gene TRBJ2-1; D unclear. This receptor was obtained from a female donor with multiple sclerosis, enrolled in a pregnancy study. Material: peripheral blood, obtained before pregnancy. The CDR3 reads CASSFSYNEQFF. DNA of the CDR3: TGTGCCAGCAGCTTTAGTTACAATGAGCAGTTCTTC.